Below, 24 T cell receptor beta chains from the same sample are listed, as sequenced in a study of T cells in Graves' hyperthyroidism and ophthalmopathy (dated by TCRdb to the late 2010s). Libraries were made using multiplex PCR. Sequencing was performed on an Illumina HiSeq 2000. Amplification of TCR beta CDR3 regions was carried out from RNA transcripts. A first-round RT-PCR of the TCR CDR3 used the HTBI primer set with the Qiagen OneStep RT-PCR kit. The public reads were reprocessed in TCRdb via fastp at Q25 and MiXCR, keeping in-frame beta chains. A single entry per CDR3 protein holds the most common genes and DNA from its merged rows. The sample table records more than 600,000 distinct CDR3 sequences; roughly 15% of these occur just once. The ten largest make up over 7.5% of the sample. Sequenced material: blood. Source of these receptors: a man between 18 and 29 years old with Graves' hyperthyroidism.

This clonotype was detected only a few times. The CDR3 sequence is CASSLGSLEGYTF. The DNA for the CDR3 is TGTGCCAGCAGCTTGGGCTCTCTAGAAGGCTACACCTTC. This rearrangement joins TRBV5-6 to TRBJ1-2; D remains unclear. Trimming pared 0 bases from V and 8 bases from J, leaving 11 bases between. The CDR3 length is 13 residues. The germline V gene has CDR1 SGHDT and CDR2 YYEEEE. Full variable domain (outside the CDR3, taken from reference TRBV5-6 and TRBJ1-2): DAGVTQSPTHLIKTRGQQVTLRCSPKSGHDTVSWYQQALGQGPQFIFQYYEEEERQRGNFPDRFSGHQFPNYSSELNVNALLLGDSALYLCASSLGSLEGYTFGSGTRLTVV.

This clonotype showed up many times. The V and J genes are TRBV28 and TRBJ2-1; 8 bases map to TRBD2. Germline CDR1 is MDHEN and CDR2 is SYDVKM. This CDR3 is 15 amino acids long. The V and J ends lost 4 bases and 8 bases, in that order; junction bases with no gene match: 10. The CDR3 here is CASSSPGGAWDEQFF. In nucleotides, the CDR3 is TGTGCCAGCAGTTCCCCGGGGGGGGCTTGGGATGAGCAGTTCTTC.

The gene calls are TRBV20-1 and TRBJ2-1; D call uncertain. V lost 6 bases to trimming and J lost 6 bases, with 21 bases between them. CDR3 length: 15 residues. Germline V gene sequence: CDR1 DFQATT, CDR2 SNEGSKA (reference sequence). CDR3 residues: CSAPKLPSAFNEQFF. Here the CDR3 DNA reads TGCAGTGCACCCAAATTACCAAGCGCGTTCAATGAGCAGTTCTTC.

The chain is built from TRBV6-1 and TRBJ2-7; D not certain. The length of the CDR3 is 13 residues. The ends were cut back, 1 base at V and 0 bases at J, with 4 bases in the middle. Germline V gives CDR1 MNHNS, CDR2 SASEGT. This CDR3 is CASSEEGSYEQYF. The CDR3 region has the DNA TGTGCCAGCAGTGAAGAGGGCTCCTACGAGCAGTACTTC.

The rearrangement joins TRBV12-3 or TRBV12-4 to TRBJ1-2; D is ambiguous. V was cut by 3 bases and J by 5 bases, with 10 bases left in between. The CDR3 length is 13 residues. CDR3 bases: TGTGCCAGCAGTTTCAGGCAAGAATATGGCTACACCTTC. Protein: CASSFRQEYGYTF.

This sequence joins TRBV3-1 and TRBJ2-3; 9 nucleotides agree with TRBD2. Germline V lookup: CDR1 LGHDT, CDR2 YNNKEL (reference sequence). This CDR3 comprises 16 residues. V gave up 5 bases and J gave up 7 bases; unmatched junction bases: 13. The CDR3 loop is CASSFGVAGVIHTQYF. Here the CDR3 DNA reads TGTGCCAGCAGCTTTGGAGTAGCGGGAGTAATCCATACGCAGTATTTT.

At least ten counts were recorded for this clonotype. CDR3 sequence (DNA): TGTGCCAGCAGCCCCCCTGGGGAGCAGTTCTTC. It translates to CASSPPGEQFF. The rearrangement joins TRBV7-9 to TRBJ2-1, with no clear D. CDR3 length: 11 residues. In germline, CDR1 is SEHNR, CDR2 FQNEAQ (reference sequence). V lost 5 bases, J lost 10 bases, and 9 bases lay in between.

This clonotype was seen repeatedly, ten times or more. The chain joins TRBV2 to TRBJ2-1; tentatively, D is TRBD1 (7 bases). CDR3 length: 14 residues. Germline V gene sequence: CDR1 SNHLY, CDR2 FYNNEI. Trimming stripped 6 bases from V and 4 bases from J, with 13 bases between. In DNA form, the CDR3 reads TGTGCCAGCAGAGGCCCAGGGGGGTACAATGAGCAGTTCTTC. Protein: CASRGPGGYNEQFF.

This clonotype was counted ten times or more. The chain is built from TRBV6-1 and TRBJ1-1; the D gene is possibly TRBD1 (6 bases). This CDR3 is 14 amino acids long. Germline V gives CDR1 MNHNS, CDR2 SASEGT. V was clipped by 4 bases and J by 4 bases, with 13 bases between them. This CDR3 is CASSVGGQGTEAFF. The CDR3 DNA sequence: TGTGCCAGCAGTGTCGGGGGGCAGGGCACTGAAGCTTTCTTT.

This clonotype has just a few counts. The chain couples TRBV4-1 to TRBJ2-6; D may match TRBD1 or TRBD2 (5 bases each). This CDR3 has 16 amino acids. Per germline, CDR1 MGHRA and CDR2 YSYEKL. The V end lost 4 bases, the J end lost 0 bases, and 10 bases lay between the germline ends. CDR3: CASSLRDLSGANVLTF. DNA of the CDR3: TGCGCCAGCAGCCTACGGGACCTCTCTGGGGCCAACGTCCTGACTTTC.

Ten or more counts support this clonotype. The junction differs from germline at one of its ends, possibly a read error. As DNA, the CDR3 is TGTGCCACAGGGGATATGAACACTGAAGCTCTCTTT. It is translated as CATGDMNTEALF. The chain is built from TRBV28 and TRBJ1-1, with D perhaps TRBD1 (6 bases). The germline V gene encodes CDR1 MDHEN and CDR2 SYDVKM. The CDR3 totals 12 residues.

At least ten counts were recorded for this clonotype. The chain recombines TRBV6-1 with TRBJ2-1; no reliable D call. V was pared by 2 bases and J by 6 bases, with 8 bases between. CDR1 is MNHNS, CDR2 SASEGT, per germline. The CDR3 has 13 residues. The CDR3, as DNA: TGTGCCAGCAGTGAACTCTCGGGCAATGAGCAGTTCTTC. This sequence encodes CASSELSGNEQFF.

This clonotype was counted between two and nine times. The chain employs TRBV6-1 and TRBJ2-1; TRBD2 agrees at 8 bases. This CDR3 spans 14 amino acids. In germline, CDR1 is MNHNS, CDR2 SASEGT. V was clipped by 4 bases and J by 9 bases; unmatched bases: 8. CDR3 residues: CASSVMSGRAEQFF. DNA for the CDR3: TGTGCCAGCAGTGTGATGAGCGGGAGAGCTGAGCAGTTCTTC.

The J gene is TRBJ1-1, the V gene TRBV4-1, with 10 bases identical to TRBD1. The CDR3 runs 15 residues. Germline CDR1 MGHRA, CDR2 YSYEKL. Trimming at V came to 6 bases and at J to 1 base, leaving 5 bases not matched to a gene. In DNA, the CDR3 is TGCGCCAGCAGACGGACAGGGGGAGAGAACACTGAAGCTTTCTTT. It specifies CASRRTGGENTEAFF.

This clonotype was found a few times. The chain carries TRBV12-5 and TRBJ2-7; D not resolved. The V end was cut by 1 base, the J end by 2 bases, with 15 bases between. The CDR3 has 16 amino acids. Germline V gene data show CDR1 as LGHNT and CDR2 as FRNRAP. The CDR3 here is CASGLALPGTTYEQYF. In DNA, the CDR3 is TGTGCTAGTGGTTTGGCTCTACCCGGAACCACCTACGAGCAGTACTTC.

This clonotype has at least ten counts. This sequence joins TRBV18 and TRBJ2-5, with D uncertain. V lost 1 base, J lost 5 bases, and 11 bases lay in between. The CDR3 runs 14 residues. Germline lookup yields CDR1 KGHSH and CDR2 LQKENI. The CDR3 protein is CASSPQRNGETQYF. In DNA, the CDR3 is TGTGCCAGCTCACCACAACGAAATGGGGAGACCCAGTACTTC.

This clonotype was seen repeatedly, ten times or more. V and J are TRBV6-1 and TRBJ2-4, with TRBD2 as a possible D gene (6 bases). Germline-derived CDR1 and CDR2 are MNHNS and SASEGT. V lost 5 bases, J lost 9 bases, and 23 bases lay in between. The CDR3 has 16 amino acids. In DNA, the CDR3 is TGTGCCAGCAGTTCCCGCCGTGCGGGGCCGTTCGGCATTCAGTACTTC. This codes for CASSSRRAGPFGIQYF.

The chain carries TRBV29-1 and TRBJ2-7; 8 bases are shared with TRBD2. With V trimmed by 6 bases and J by 2 bases, 9 bases remained unmatched. This CDR3 contains 14 residues. Germline CDR1 reads SQVTM; CDR2 reads ANQGSEA. The CDR3 here is CSVLAVGITYEQYF. CDR3 nucleotides: TGCAGCGTACTAGCGGTCGGAATTACCTACGAGCAGTACTTC.

Points on this clonotype: At one of its ends the junction is not consistent with the germline gene, which may arise from a read error. The V gene is TRBV6-2 or TRBV6-3, the J gene TRBJ2-7; possibly TRBD1 or TRBD2 for D (5 bases each). CDR3 length equals 14 residues. In germline, CDR1 is MNHEY, CDR2 SVGEGT. This CDR3 is CAGSRPGRNYEQYF. The CDR3 DNA reads TGTGCCGGCAGCCGTCCGGGACGAAACTACGAGCAGTACTTC.

This clonotype was detected ten times or more. J is TRBJ2-3 and V is TRBV27; tentatively, D is TRBD1 or TRBD2 (5 bases each). The CDR3 contains 15 residues. Germline V gene lookup returns CDR1 MNHEY and CDR2 SMNVEV (reference sequence). V gave up 3 bases and J gave up 5 bases, with 15 bases separating them. The CDR3 sequence: CASSLVRGSGDTQYF. In DNA form, the CDR3 reads TGTGCCAGCAGTTTGGTGAGGGGCTCGGGAGATACGCAGTATTTT.

This clonotype was picked up many times. The genes are TRBV28 and TRBJ2-7, with D unresolved. CDR1 MDHEN and CDR2 SYDVKM come from the germline V gene. The CDR3 has 15 residues. Trimming shortened V by 5 bases and J by 0 bases, and 14 bases separated the two germline ends. The CDR3 DNA sequence: TGTGCCAGCAGTCCCGCCCCTGAGAGCTCCTACGAGCAGTACTTC. Residues: CASSPAPESSYEQYF.

This clonotype was seen at least ten times. This chain uses TRBV12-3 or TRBV12-4 with TRBJ2-3; 11 bases match TRBD2. The CDR3 runs 17 residues. The J segment lost 4 bases and the V segment lost 3 bases, leaving 9 bases of the junction unmatched. The CDR3 DNA follows: TGTGCCAGCAGTTTCCTGCGACTAGCGGGATCCGCAGATACGCAGTATTTT. Protein product: CASSFLRLAGSADTQYF.

V gene TRBV7-2 combines with J gene TRBJ1-2; D unclear. Germline CDR1 is SGHTA and CDR2 is FQGNSA. This CDR3 has 12 amino acids. Trimming left V 4 bases short and J 8 bases short, with 11 bases between. The CDR3 sequence: CASSSMWGGYTF. Here the CDR3 DNA reads TGTGCCAGCAGCTCGATGTGGGGAGGCTACACCTTC. The complete variable domain, with remaining parts taken from reference TRBV7-2 and TRBJ1-2, reads GAGVSQSPSNKVTEKGKDVELRCDPISGHTALYWYRQSLGQGLEFLIYFQGNSAPDKSGLPSDRFSAERTGGSVSTLTIQRTQQEDSAVYLCASSSMWGGYTFGSGTRLTVV.

This clonotype was found many times. The gene calls are TRBV29-1 and TRBJ2-3; 12 positions match TRBD2. V shed 4 bases and J 6 bases; nucleotides not matched to a gene: 8. Germline loops: CDR1 SQVTM, CDR2 ANQGSEA. The CDR3 runs 15 residues. CDR3 sequence: CSVATSGSNLDTQYF. The CDR3 DNA reads TGCAGCGTTGCGACTAGCGGGAGTAATCTGGATACGCAGTATTTT.